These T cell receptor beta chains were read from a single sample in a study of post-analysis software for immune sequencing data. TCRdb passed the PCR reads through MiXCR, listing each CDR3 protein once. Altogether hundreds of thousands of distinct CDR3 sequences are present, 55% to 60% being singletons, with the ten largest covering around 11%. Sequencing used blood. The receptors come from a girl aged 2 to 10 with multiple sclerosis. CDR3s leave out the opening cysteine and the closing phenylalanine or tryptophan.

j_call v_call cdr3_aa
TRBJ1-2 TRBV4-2 ASSQEGQGGYGYT
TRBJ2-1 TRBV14 ASSQEVAGGRQF
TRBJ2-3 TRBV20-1 SSTLAGDITDTQY
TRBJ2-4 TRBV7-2 ASSAMTSGIQY
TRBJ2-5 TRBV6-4 ASSELVGETQY
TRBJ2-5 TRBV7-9 ASSPRGDQETQY
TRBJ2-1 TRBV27 ASSFSSGHNEQF
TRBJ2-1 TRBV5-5 ASSLRSQNEQF
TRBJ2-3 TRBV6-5 ASSFAGGGSTDTQY
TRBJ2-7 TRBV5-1 ASSPEGHEQY
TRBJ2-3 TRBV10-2 ASSPSGRAGSDTQY
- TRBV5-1 ASSLGTRNEQY
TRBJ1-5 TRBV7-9 ASSSDSYQPQH
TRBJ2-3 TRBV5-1 ASSDRGQGSTDTQY
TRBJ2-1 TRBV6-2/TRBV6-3 ASSYSSSGSSYNEQF
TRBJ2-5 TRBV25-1 ASSDGQGWAETQY
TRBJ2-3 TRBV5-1 ASSGGRGQDTQY
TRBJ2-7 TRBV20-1 SPTRELTYEQY
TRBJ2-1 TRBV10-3 AIRVGSSSYNEQF
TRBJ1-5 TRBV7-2 ASSLEGVGNQPQH
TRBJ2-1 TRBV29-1 SVHPRLSYNEQF
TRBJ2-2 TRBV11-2 ASSYTDRGNTGELF
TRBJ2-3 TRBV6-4 ASSPGTSGGATDTQY
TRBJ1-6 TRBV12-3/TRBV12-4 ASSDRENSPLH
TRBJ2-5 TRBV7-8 ASSLATTQETQY
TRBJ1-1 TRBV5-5 ASSLDPVGNTEAF
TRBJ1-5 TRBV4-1 ASEPGQNNQPQH
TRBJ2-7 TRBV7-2 ASSLGGTGFNEQY
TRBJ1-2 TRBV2 ASEGLYT
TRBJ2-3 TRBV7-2 ASSLRLATSTDTQY
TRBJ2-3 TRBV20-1 SARTRPSTDTQY
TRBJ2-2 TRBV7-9 ASSLAGTVHTGELF
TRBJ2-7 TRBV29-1 SVERGGYRMQY
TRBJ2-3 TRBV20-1 SARPLRGRSDTQY
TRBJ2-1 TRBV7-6 ASSPQGVGEQF
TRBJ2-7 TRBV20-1 SAQEGGYEQY
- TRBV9 ASSVVGVGETQY
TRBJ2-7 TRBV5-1 ASSREGAEQY
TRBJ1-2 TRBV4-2 ASSQENGNGYGYT
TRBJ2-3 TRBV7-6 ASRSGQGSTDTQY
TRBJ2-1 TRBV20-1 SADRTSGTYNEQF
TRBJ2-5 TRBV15 ATSRPDRGSETQY
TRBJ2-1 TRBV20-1 SAVVAGVRQF
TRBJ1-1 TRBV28 ASRPGPENTEAF
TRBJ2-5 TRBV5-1 ASRFAGGEVETQY
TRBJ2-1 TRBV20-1 SPSSGRADEQF
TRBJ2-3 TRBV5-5 ASSPERTDTQY
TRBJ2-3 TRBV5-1 ASSLSLGRTDTQY
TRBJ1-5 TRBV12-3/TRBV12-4 ASTLNTGVNQPQH
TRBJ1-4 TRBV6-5 ASSYARVSGEKLF
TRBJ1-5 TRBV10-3 AISDTAGQPQH
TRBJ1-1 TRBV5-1 ASGPQGNTEAF
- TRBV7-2 ASTGLIAGMRQETQY